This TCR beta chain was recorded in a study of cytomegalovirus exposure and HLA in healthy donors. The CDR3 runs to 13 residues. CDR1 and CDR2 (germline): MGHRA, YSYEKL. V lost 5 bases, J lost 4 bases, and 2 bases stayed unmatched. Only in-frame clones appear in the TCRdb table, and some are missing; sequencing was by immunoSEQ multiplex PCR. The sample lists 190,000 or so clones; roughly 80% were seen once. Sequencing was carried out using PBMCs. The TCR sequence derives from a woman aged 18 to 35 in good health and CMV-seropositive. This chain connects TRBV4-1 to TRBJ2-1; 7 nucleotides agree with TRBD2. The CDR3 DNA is TGCGCCAGCAGCGGGGGGGTATACAATGAGCAGTTCTTC. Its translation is CASSGGVYNEQFF.